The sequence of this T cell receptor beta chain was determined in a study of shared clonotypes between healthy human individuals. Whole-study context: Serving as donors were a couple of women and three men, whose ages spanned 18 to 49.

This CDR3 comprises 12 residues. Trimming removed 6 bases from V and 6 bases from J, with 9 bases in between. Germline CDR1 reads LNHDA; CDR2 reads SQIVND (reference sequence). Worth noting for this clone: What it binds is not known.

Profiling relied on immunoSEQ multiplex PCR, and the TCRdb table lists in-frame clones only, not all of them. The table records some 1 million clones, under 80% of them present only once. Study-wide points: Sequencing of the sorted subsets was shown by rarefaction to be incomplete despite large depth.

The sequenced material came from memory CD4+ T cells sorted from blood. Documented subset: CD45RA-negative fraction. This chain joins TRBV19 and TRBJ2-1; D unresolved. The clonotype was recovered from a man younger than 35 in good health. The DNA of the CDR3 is TGTGCCAGTAGCCCTGGAGTCAATGAGCAGTTCTTC. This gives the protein CASSPGVNEQFF.